This T cell receptor beta chain was captured by sequencing in a study of cytomegalovirus exposure and HLA in healthy donors. Study results and caveats: The study flagged about 160 TCR beta chains as cytomegalovirus-associated. As was reported, the classifier diagnosed cytomegalovirus status with high specificity and sensitivity.

Losses at the gene ends were 5 bases for V and 2 bases for J; bases not matched to a gene: 5. Germline CDR1 is MNHEY and CDR2 is SMNVEV (reference sequence). The CDR3 is 16 residues long. This clone came up a few times. Its antigen remains unknown. In the same sample, other DNA sequences code for this CDR3. PCR amplification relied on 60 Vbeta primers (plus 13 Jbeta primers). The table came from immunoSEQ multiplex PCR; TCRdb's copy has only in-frame clones and leaves some out. The sample has approximately 220,000 clones, 75% to 80% seen once. This receptor was identified in a man younger than 35 in good health and CMV-seronegative. The J gene is TRBJ2-3, the V gene TRBV27, with TRBD2 matching over 12 bases. The sample was PBMCs. The CDR3 coding sequence is TGTGCCAGCAGTCCGCTAGCGGGAGGGTCCACAGATACGCAGTATTTT. Its protein product is CASSPLAGGSTDTQYF.